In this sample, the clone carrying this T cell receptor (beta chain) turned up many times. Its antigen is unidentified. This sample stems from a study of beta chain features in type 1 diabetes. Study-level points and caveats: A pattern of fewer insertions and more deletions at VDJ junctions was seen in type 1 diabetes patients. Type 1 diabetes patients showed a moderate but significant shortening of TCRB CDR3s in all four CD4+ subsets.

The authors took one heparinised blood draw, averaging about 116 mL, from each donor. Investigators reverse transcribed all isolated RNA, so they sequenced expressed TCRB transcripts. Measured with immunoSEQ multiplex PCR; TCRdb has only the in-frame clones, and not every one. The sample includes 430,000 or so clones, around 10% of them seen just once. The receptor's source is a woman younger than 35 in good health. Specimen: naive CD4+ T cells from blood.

CDR3 in amino acids: CASSDRGETQYF. The CDR3 coding sequence is TGTGCCAGCAGCGACAGGGGAGAGACCCAGTACTTC. J is TRBJ2-5 and V is TRBV7-2; 8 nucleotides agree with TRBD1. Trimming cost V 5 bases and J 4 bases; bases outside gene matches: 0. The CDR3 loop spans 12 amino acids. Germline V gene data show CDR1 as SGHTA and CDR2 as FQGNSA.